These 9 T cell receptor beta chains share one sample of origin, sequenced in a study of T cell changes during pregnancy in multiple sclerosis. Sequenced by immunoSEQ multiplex PCR; TCRdb stores in-frame clones only, minus some. The sample lists under 100,000 clones; under 95% were seen once. Sequenced here: peripheral blood, sampled in the first trimester of pregnancy. All receptors derive from a female donor in good health, enrolled as a control in a pregnancy study.

The V and J genes are TRBV7-3 and TRBJ2-3, with D uncertain. Germline lookup yields CDR1 SGHTA and CDR2 FQGTGA. V shed 5 bases and J shed 6 bases, with 21 bases lying between them. There are 16 residues in the CDR3. The CDR3 reads CASSIAARLSHDTQYF. CDR3 in DNA: TGTGCCAGCAGCATCGCAGCGCGCCTGAGCCATGATACGCAGTATTTT.

The count of this clone is one. The chain uses TRBV19 and TRBJ2-5, with D maybe TRBD1 (6 bases). Looked up from germline, CDR1 is LNHDA and CDR2 is SQIVND (reference sequence). Trimming took 4 bases from V and 3 from J, leaving 9 bases between them. The CDR3 extends over 13 amino acids. The CDR3 loop reads CASSTRGKETQYF. The CDR3 DNA sequence: TGTGCCAGTAGTACGAGGGGGAAAGAGACCCAGTACTTC.

The V and J genes are TRBV7-9 and TRBJ2-6; a possible D gene is TRBD1 (6 bases). Germline loops: CDR1 SEHNR, CDR2 FQNEAQ (reference sequence). The CDR3 has 16 residues. Trimming cost V 7 bases and J 1 base, with 14 bases left between them. This CDR3 reads CASTRLTGSGANVLTF. In nucleotides, the CDR3 is TGTGCCAGCACCCGATTAACAGGGTCTGGGGCCAACGTCCTGACTTTC.

V is TRBV9 and J is TRBJ1-5; possibly TRBD1 for D (5 bases). The V gene lost 4 bases and the J gene lost 5 bases, with 13 bases spanning the gap. The CDR3 contains 14 residues. In germline, CDR1 is SGDLS, CDR2 YYNGEE. This CDR3 reads CASSPSGRDQPQHF. The CDR3 region has the DNA TGTGCCAGCAGCCCCTCAGGGAGGGATCAGCCCCAGCATTTT.

The chain joins TRBV18 to TRBJ1-4; the D is unclear. CDR1 and CDR2 from the germline V gene are KGHSH and LQKENI. V shed 1 base and J shed 3 bases, with 9 bases lying between them. This CDR3 has 15 amino acids. In DNA, the CDR3 is TGTGCCAGCTCACCACAGGGAGCTTCTAATGAAAAACTGTTTTTT. Translated: CASSPQGASNEKLFF.

With regard to this clone: The sample has other DNA sequences that encode this CDR3 too. The chain carries TRBV7-2 and TRBJ1-5; 9 nucleotides match TRBD1. This CDR3 spans 13 amino acids. Germline V CDR1 and CDR2: SGHTA, FQGNSA. J gave up 8 bases and V 1 base, and 0 bases lay outside the gene matches. This CDR3 is CASSLGQGEPQHF. CDR3 DNA: TGTGCCAGCAGCTTAGGACAGGGGGAGCCCCAGCATTTT.

This chain connects TRBV2 to TRBJ1-1, with D possibly TRBD1 on 6 matching bases. The CDR3 consists of 15 residues. Between the trimmed V and J ends, which lost 2 bases and 1 base, there was a span of 11 bases. Looked up from germline, CDR1 is SNHLY and CDR2 is FYNNEI. Written as DNA, the CDR3 is TGTGCCAGCAGTGAACGGGGGGGGCGGAACACTGAAGCTTTCTTT. Translating gives CASSERGGRNTEAFF.

The rearrangement links TRBV6-5 to TRBJ2-1, with a possible D match to TRBD1 (5 bases). CDR3 length: 14 residues. The V and J ends lost 10 bases and 5 bases respectively, with 18 bases between them. Per germline, CDR1 MNHEY and CDR2 SVGAGI. Here the CDR3 DNA reads TGTGCCACCCGTGCCCTCGGCAGGGACAATGAGCAGTTCTTC. Translated: CATRALGRDNEQFF.

This chain connects TRBV7-3 to TRBJ1-3; 10 bases align to TRBD1. Trimming removed 5 bases from V and 8 bases from J; junction bases left unmatched: 6. This CDR3 has 14 amino acids. Germline V gene lookup returns CDR1 SGHTA and CDR2 FQGTGA. The CDR3 nucleotides read TGTGCCAGCAGCGACGGACAGGGGGTAGACACCATATATTTT. It codes for CASSDGQGVDTIYF.